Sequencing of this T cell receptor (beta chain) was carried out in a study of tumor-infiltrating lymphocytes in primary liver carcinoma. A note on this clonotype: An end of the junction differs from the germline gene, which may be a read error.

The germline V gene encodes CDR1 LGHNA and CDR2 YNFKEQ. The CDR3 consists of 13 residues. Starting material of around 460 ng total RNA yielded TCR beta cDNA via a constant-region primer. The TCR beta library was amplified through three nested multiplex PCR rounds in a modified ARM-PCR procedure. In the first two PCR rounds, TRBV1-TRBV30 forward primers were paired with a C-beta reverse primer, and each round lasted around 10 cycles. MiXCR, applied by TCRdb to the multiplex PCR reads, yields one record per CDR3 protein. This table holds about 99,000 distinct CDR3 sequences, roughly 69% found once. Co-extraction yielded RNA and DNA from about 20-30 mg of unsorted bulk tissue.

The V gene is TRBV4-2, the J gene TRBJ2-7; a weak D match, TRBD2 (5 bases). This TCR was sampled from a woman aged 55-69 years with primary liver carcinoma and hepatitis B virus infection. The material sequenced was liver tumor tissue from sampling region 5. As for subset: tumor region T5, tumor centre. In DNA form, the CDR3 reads TGTGCGAGCAGCCAAGAGCGGCTCGACGAGCAGTACTTC. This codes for CASSQERLDEQYF.